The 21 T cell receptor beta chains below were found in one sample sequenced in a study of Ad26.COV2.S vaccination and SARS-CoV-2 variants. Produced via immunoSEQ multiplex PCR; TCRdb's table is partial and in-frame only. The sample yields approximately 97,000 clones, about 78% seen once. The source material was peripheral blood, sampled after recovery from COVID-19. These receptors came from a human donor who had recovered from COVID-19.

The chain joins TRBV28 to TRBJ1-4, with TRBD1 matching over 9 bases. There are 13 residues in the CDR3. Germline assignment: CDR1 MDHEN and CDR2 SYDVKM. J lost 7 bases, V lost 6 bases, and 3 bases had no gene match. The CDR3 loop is CASRGDRAEKLFF. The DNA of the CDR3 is TGTGCCAGCAGAGGGGACAGGGCTGAAAAACTGTTTTTT.

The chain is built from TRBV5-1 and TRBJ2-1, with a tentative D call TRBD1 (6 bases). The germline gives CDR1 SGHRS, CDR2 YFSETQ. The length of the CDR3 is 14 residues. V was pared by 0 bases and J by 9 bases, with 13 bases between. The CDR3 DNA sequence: TGCGCCAGCAGCTTGGACAGGGAAACTGGTGAGCAGTTCTTC. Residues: CASSLDRETGEQFF. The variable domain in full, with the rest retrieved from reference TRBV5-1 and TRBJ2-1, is KAGVTQTPRYLIKTRGQQVTLSCSPISGHRSVSWYQQTPGQGLQFLFEYFSETQRNKGNFPGRFSGRQFSNSRSEMNVSTLELGDSALYLCASSLDRETGEQFFGPGTRLTVL.

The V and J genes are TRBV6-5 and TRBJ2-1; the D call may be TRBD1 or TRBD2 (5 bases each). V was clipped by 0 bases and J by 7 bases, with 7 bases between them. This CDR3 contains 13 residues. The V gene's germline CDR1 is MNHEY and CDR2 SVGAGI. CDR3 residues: CASSYSGENEQFF. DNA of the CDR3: TGTGCCAGCAGTTACTCGGGGGAGAATGAGCAGTTCTTC.

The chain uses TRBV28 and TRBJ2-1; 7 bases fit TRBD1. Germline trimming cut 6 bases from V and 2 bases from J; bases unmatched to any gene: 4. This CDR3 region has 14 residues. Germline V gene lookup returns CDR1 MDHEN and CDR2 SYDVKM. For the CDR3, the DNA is TGTGCCAGCAGCCAACAGGGGACCTACAATGAGCAGTTCTTC. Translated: CASSQQGTYNEQFF. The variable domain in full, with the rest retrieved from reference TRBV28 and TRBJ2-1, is DVKVTQSSRYLVKRTGEKVFLECVQDMDHENMFWYRQDPGLGLRLIYFSYDVKMKEKGDIPEGYSVSREKKERFSLILESASTNQTSMYLCASSQQGTYNEQFFGPGTRLTVL.

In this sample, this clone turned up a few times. In nucleotides, the CDR3 is TGTGCCAGCTCACCACCGGGACTAGCGGGGATGGGAGAGACCCAGTACTTC. As protein: CASSPPGLAGMGETQYF. The chain has TRBV18 and TRBJ2-5; 13 nucleotides match TRBD2. Trimming removed 0 bases from V and 4 bases from J; junction bases left unmatched: 5. CDR3 length: 17 amino acids. Germline CDR1 reads KGHSH; CDR2 reads LQKENI.

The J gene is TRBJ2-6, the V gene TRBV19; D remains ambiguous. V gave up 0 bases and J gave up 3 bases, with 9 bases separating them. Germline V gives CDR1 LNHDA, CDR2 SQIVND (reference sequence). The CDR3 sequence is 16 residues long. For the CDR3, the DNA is TGTGCCAGTAGTATAGAGCAGGTGGGTGGGGCCAACGTCCTGACTTTC. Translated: CASSIEQVGGANVLTF. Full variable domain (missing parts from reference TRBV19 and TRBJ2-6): DGGITQSPKYLFRKEGQNVTLSCEQNLNHDAMYWYRQDPGQGLRLIYYSQIVNDFQKGDIAEGYSVSREKKESFPLTVTSAQKNPTAFYLCASSIEQVGGANVLTFGAGSRLTVL.

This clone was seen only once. CDR3 in amino acids: CASTKIPNTGELFF. The CDR3 nucleotides read TGTGCCAGTACTAAGATCCCGAACACCGGGGAGCTGTTTTTT. The gene calls are TRBV19 and TRBJ2-2; D ambiguous. Looked up from germline, CDR1 is LNHDA and CDR2 is SQIVND (reference sequence). V gave up 7 bases and J gave up 0 bases, with 9 bases separating them. There are 14 residues in the CDR3.

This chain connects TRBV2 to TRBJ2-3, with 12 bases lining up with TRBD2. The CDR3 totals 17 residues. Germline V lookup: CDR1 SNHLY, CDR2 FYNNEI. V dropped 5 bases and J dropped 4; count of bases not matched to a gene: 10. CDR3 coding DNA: TGTGCCAGCAGTACCCAGGGACTAGCGGGCTGGGCAGATACGCAGTATTTT. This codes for CASSTQGLAGWADTQYF. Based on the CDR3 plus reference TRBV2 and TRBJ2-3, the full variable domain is EPEVTQTPSHQVTQMGQEVILRCVPISNHLYFYWYRQILGQKVEFLVSFYNNEISEKSEIFDDQFSVERPDGSNFTLKIRSTKLEDSAMYFCASSTQGLAGWADTQYFGPGTRLTVL.

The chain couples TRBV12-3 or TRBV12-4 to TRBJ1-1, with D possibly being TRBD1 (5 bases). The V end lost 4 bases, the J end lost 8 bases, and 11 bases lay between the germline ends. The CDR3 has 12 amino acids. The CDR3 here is CASSSTAGEAFF. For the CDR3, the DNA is TGTGCCAGCAGTTCGACAGCGGGGGAAGCTTTCTTT.

CDR3 sequence (DNA): TGTGCCAGCAGTTTAGAGGGATCACCCCTCCACTTT. Its protein product is CASSLEGSPLHF. The chain recombines TRBV12-3 or TRBV12-4 with TRBJ1-6; D is undetermined. Deletions cut 1 base from V and 10 bases from J, with 5 bases between. This CDR3 region has 12 residues.

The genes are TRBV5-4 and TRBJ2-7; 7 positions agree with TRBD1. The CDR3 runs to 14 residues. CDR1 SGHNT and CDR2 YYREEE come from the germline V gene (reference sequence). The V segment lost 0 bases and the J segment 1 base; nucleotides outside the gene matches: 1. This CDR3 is CASSLEQGSYEQYF. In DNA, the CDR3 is TGTGCCAGCAGCTTGGAACAGGGGTCCTACGAGCAGTACTTC.

The CDR3, as DNA: TGCGCCAGCAGCTTGGCCCTTAACACCGGGGAGCTGTTTTTT. This gives the protein CASSLALNTGELFF. The chain uses TRBV5-1 and TRBJ2-2; D unclear. Looked up from germline, CDR1 is SGHRS and CDR2 is YFSETQ. V was cut by 0 bases and J by 2 bases, with 5 bases left in between. CDR3 length: 14 amino acids.

CDR3 DNA sequence: TGCGCCAGCAGCGTGGGACAGCTTGAGACCGGGGAGCTGTTTTTT. It specifies CASSVGQLETGELFF. The chain links TRBV5-1 to TRBJ2-2, with 7 positions matching TRBD1. There are 15 residues in the CDR3. V lost 4 bases to trimming and J lost 5 bases; unmatched junction nucleotides: 8. Germline loops: CDR1 SGHRS, CDR2 YFSETQ. The whole variable domain, remainder taken from reference TRBV5-1 and TRBJ2-2, is KAGVTQTPRYLIKTRGQQVTLSCSPISGHRSVSWYQQTPGQGLQFLFEYFSETQRNKGNFPGRFSGRQFSNSRSEMNVSTLELGDSALYLCASSVGQLETGELFFGEGSRLTVL.

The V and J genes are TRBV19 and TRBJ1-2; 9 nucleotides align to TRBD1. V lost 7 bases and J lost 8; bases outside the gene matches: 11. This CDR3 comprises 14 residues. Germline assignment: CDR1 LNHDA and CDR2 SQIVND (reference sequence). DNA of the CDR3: TGTGCCAGTACCCCGGACAGGGGAGTCCGGGGCTACACCTTC. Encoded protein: CASTPDRGVRGYTF.

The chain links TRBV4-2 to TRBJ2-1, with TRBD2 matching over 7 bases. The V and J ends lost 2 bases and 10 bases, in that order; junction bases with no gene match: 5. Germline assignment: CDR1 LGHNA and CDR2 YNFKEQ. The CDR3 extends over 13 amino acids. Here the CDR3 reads CASSQTRAGEQFF. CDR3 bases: TGTGCCAGCAGCCAAACCCGAGCGGGGGAGCAGTTCTTC.

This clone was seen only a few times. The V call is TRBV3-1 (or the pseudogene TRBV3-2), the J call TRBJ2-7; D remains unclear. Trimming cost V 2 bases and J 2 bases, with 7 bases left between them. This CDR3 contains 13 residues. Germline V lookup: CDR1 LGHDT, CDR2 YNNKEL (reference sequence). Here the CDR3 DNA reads TGTGCCAGCAGCCAAATGGGCCCCTACGAGCAGTACTTC. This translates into CASSQMGPYEQYF.

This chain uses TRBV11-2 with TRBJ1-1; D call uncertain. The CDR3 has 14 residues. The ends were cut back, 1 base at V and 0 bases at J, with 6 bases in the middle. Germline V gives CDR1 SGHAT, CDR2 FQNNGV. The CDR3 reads CASSLADMNTEAFF. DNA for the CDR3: TGTGCCAGCAGCTTAGCTGACATGAACACTGAAGCTTTCTTT.

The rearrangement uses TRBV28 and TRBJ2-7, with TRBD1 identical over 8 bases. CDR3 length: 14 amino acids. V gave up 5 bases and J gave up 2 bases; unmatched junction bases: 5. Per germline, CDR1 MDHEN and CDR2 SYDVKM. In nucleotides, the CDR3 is TGTGCCAGCAGTCTCCCAGGGGGCCCCTACGAGCAGTACTTC. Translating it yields CASSLPGGPYEQYF.

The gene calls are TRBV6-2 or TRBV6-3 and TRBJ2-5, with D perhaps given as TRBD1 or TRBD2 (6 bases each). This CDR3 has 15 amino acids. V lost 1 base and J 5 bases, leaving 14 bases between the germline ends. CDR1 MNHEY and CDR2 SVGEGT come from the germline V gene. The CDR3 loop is CASSYLGGPGETQYF. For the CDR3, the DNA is TGTGCCAGCAGTTACTTAGGGGGGCCAGGGGAGACCCAGTACTTC.

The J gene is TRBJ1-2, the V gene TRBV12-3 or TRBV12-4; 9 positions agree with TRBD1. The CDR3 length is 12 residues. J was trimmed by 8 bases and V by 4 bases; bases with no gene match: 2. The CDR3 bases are TGTGCCAGCAGTTGGGACAGGGTAGGCTACACCTTC. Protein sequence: CASSWDRVGYTF.

In nucleotides, the CDR3 is TGTGCCAGCAGCTTGGCCGGGGCAGGGGGCTTAGATACGCAGTATTTT. Translating gives CASSLAGAGGLDTQYF. The chain joins TRBV5-4 to TRBJ2-3, with 8 bases that match TRBD1. From germline, CDR1 is SGHNT and CDR2 YYREEE (reference sequence). The junction had 8 bases not matched to a gene; V was cut back by 0 bases and J by 5 bases. CDR3 length: 16 amino acids. The full variable domain, with the rest looked up from reference TRBV5-4 and TRBJ2-3, is ETGVTQSPTHLIKTRGQQVTLRCSSQSGHNTVSWYQQALGQGPQFIFQYYREEENGRGNFPPRFSGLQFPNYSSELNVNALELDDSALYLCASSLAGAGGLDTQYFGPGTRLTVL.